One and the same sample provided the 26 T cell receptor beta chains below, sequenced in a study of shared clonotypes between healthy human individuals. TCRdb's copy holds only in-frame clones and misses some; the assay was immunoSEQ multiplex PCR. Of over 2 million clones listed, around 93% were seen once; the top ten hold more than 0.35%. The sequenced material came from naive CD4+ T cells from PBMCs. Subset defined: CD45RA+ positively selected. The receptors derive from a man between 18 and 29 years old in good health. Some clones in this sample may be carry-over from other donors' samples.

The V and J genes are TRBV19 and TRBJ1-5, with 8 bases that match TRBD1. V lost 10 bases, J lost 7 bases, and 15 bases stayed unmatched. Germline CDR1 LNHDA, CDR2 SQIVND (reference sequence). CDR3 length: 15 amino acids. The CDR3 nucleotides are TGTGCCACACAGCCCCACGACAGGGGATTCCAGCCCCAGCATTTT. Its protein is CATQPHDRGFQPQHF. The entire variable domain, with the rest obtained from reference TRBV19 and TRBJ1-5, is as follows: DGGITQSPKYLFRKEGQNVTLSCEQNLNHDAMYWYRQDPGQGLRLIYYSQIVNDFQKGDIAEGYSVSREKKESFPLTVTSAQKNPTAFYLCATQPHDRGFQPQHFGDGTRLSIL.

V and J are TRBV7-9 and TRBJ2-1, with a tentative D call TRBD1 (6 bases). This CDR3 comprises 16 residues. V was trimmed by 5 bases and J by 6 bases, leaving 20 bases between them. Germline CDR1 is SEHNR and CDR2 is FQNEAQ (reference sequence). The CDR3 reads CASSPRRRTRGNEQFF. In DNA form, the CDR3 reads TGTGCCAGCAGCCCCCGGAGGCGGACCAGGGGCAATGAGCAGTTCTTC.

The V gene is TRBV27, the J gene TRBJ2-6; the D gene is possibly TRBD1 (6 bases). V shed 4 bases and J shed 1 base, with 8 bases lying between them. CDR3 length: 15 residues. The germline gives CDR1 MNHEY, CDR2 SMNVEV (reference sequence). The CDR3 DNA reads TGTGCCAGCAGTTCACAGGGTTCTGGGGCCAACGTCCTGACTTTC. The encoded protein is CASSSQGSGANVLTF.

This chain links TRBV6-1 with TRBJ2-7, with D tentatively TRBD2 (5 bases). Germline V lookup: CDR1 MNHNS, CDR2 SASEGT. V lost 5 bases and J lost 2, with 13 bases in between. The length of the CDR3 is 14 residues. CDR3 protein: CASSSYTGAYEQYF. The CDR3 DNA sequence: TGTGCCAGCAGTTCCTACACCGGGGCCTACGAGCAGTACTTC.

This clone appeared a single time. The chain uses TRBV28 and TRBJ1-6; 8 nucleotides line up with TRBD1. The CDR3 covers 15 residues. Germline V gene lookup returns CDR1 MDHEN and CDR2 SYDVKM. With 2 bases clipped from V and 8 bases from J, the junction kept 5 bases outside the gene matches. The CDR3 reads CASSLGDRSYSPLHF. Written as DNA, the CDR3 is TGTGCCAGCAGTTTAGGGGACAGGTCTTATTCACCCCTCCACTTT.

As for this clone: Other DNA sequences in this specimen translate into the identical CDR3. The chain employs TRBV7-2 and TRBJ2-7; no reliable D call. CDR1 SGHTA and CDR2 FQGNSA come from the germline V gene. CDR3 length equals 13 residues. The V end was cut by 1 base, the J end by 0 bases, with 4 bases between. CDR3 DNA: TGTGCCAGCAGCTTAGGGGTCTCCTACGAGCAGTACTTC. Protein product: CASSLGVSYEQYF.

Remarks on this clone: Distinct nucleotide sequences in the sample also encode this CDR3. The rearrangement links TRBV2 to TRBJ2-1; the match to TRBD2 covers 11 bases. Per germline, CDR1 SNHLY and CDR2 FYNNEI. V lost 6 bases to trimming and J lost 6 bases; unmatched junction nucleotides: 4. The CDR3 sequence is 14 residues long. CDR3 residues: CASSGTSGSNEQFF. In DNA, the CDR3 is TGTGCCAGCAGCGGGACTAGCGGAAGCAATGAGCAGTTCTTC.

A remark on this clone: Other DNA sequences in the sample encode the same CDR3. V and J are TRBV9 and TRBJ2-1, with TRBD2 matching 7 bases. The CDR3 totals 14 residues. Germline V gene sequence: CDR1 SGDLS, CDR2 YYNGEE. Losses at the gene ends were 4 bases for V and 5 bases for J; bases not matched to a gene: 6. The CDR3 is CASSPGLADNEQFF. The CDR3 DNA reads TGTGCCAGCAGCCCCGGTCTAGCGGACAATGAGCAGTTCTTC.

The V and J genes are TRBV6-1 and TRBJ2-6; D unclear. V was clipped by 1 base and J by 0 bases, with 7 bases between them. The germline V gene has CDR1 MNHNS and CDR2 SASEGT. The CDR3 has 16 amino acids. In DNA, the CDR3 is TGTGCCAGCAGTGAAGGACGACCCTCTGGGGCCAACGTCCTGACTTTC. It specifies CASSEGRPSGANVLTF.

The CDR3 is CASSVDRAAYEQYF. The CDR3 DNA reads TGTGCCAGTAGTGTTGACAGGGCAGCCTACGAGCAGTACTTC. The V gene is TRBV19, the J gene TRBJ2-7, with 7 bases that match TRBD1. The CDR3 has 14 residues. V shed 5 bases and J 2 bases; nucleotides not matched to a gene: 6. Germline CDR1 and CDR2: LNHDA and SQIVND (reference sequence). The whole variable domain, filled in from reference TRBV19 and TRBJ2-7, reads DGGITQSPKYLFRKEGQNVTLSCEQNLNHDAMYWYRQDPGQGLRLIYYSQIVNDFQKGDIAEGYSVSREKKESFPLTVTSAQKNPTAFYLCASSVDRAAYEQYFGPGTRLTVT.

In DNA, the CDR3 is TGTGCCAGCAGTCCCTTATCGTCAGGGGAGTACGGCTACACCTTC. Translating gives CASSPLSSGEYGYTF. The V and J genes are TRBV6-5 and TRBJ1-2; tentatively, D is TRBD1 (6 bases). The CDR3 spans 15 residues. V lost 5 bases and J 8 bases, leaving 21 bases between the germline ends. The V gene's germline CDR1 is MNHEY and CDR2 SVGAGI.

CDR3 nucleotides: TGTGCCACCAGCGGGGGATGGGTGGATGGAAACACCATATATTTT. Its translation: CATSGGWVDGNTIYF. The chain couples TRBV15 to TRBJ1-3, with TRBD1 as a possible D gene (5 bases). Deletions cut 5 bases from V and 3 bases from J, with 14 bases between. The CDR3 covers 15 residues. CDR1 and CDR2 (germline): LNHNV, YYDKDF (reference sequence).

This clone was observed a few times. Other DNA sequences from this sample encode an identical CDR3 as well. The V and J genes are TRBV2 and TRBJ1-2; a possible D gene is TRBD1 (6 bases). Germline V lookup: CDR1 SNHLY, CDR2 FYNNEI. The CDR3 contains 14 residues. V lost 6 bases, J lost 2 bases, and 13 bases lay in between. DNA for the CDR3: TGTGCCAGCAGCATACAGGGACCAAACTATGGCTACACCTTC. Encoded protein: CASSIQGPNYGYTF.

This sequence joins TRBV5-4 and TRBJ1-3; D remains unclear. Trimming removed 2 bases at V and 3 bases at J, with 15 bases between. CDR3 length equals 16 residues. The germline gives CDR1 SGHNT, CDR2 YYREEE (reference sequence). The CDR3 protein is CASSFGREDYGNTIYF. CDR3 nucleotide sequence: TGTGCCAGCAGCTTCGGGAGGGAGGACTATGGAAACACCATATATTTT.

The sample holds one count of this clone. This chain uses TRBV5-4 with TRBJ2-7; 8 nucleotides match TRBD2. This CDR3 region has 16 residues. V dropped 4 bases and J dropped 0; count of bases not matched to a gene: 9. Germline-derived CDR1 and CDR2 are SGHNT and YYREEE (reference sequence). CDR3 amino acids: CASSPMAGLDSYEQYF. The CDR3 coding sequence is TGTGCCAGCAGCCCCATGGCGGGACTAGACTCCTACGAGCAGTACTTC.

The V and J genes are TRBV6-1 and TRBJ1-2; perhaps TRBD1 as D (5 bases). From germline, CDR1 is MNHNS and CDR2 SASEGT. The length of the CDR3 is 13 residues. V was pared by 6 bases and J by 6 bases, with 14 bases between. CDR3 residues: CASRWQGVDGYTF. DNA of the CDR3: TGTGCCAGCAGGTGGCAGGGAGTCGATGGCTACACCTTC.

The CDR3 DNA follows: TGTGCCAGCAGCGGGACTAGCGCCGAGACCCAGTACTTC. Its protein is CASSGTSAETQYF. The chain combines TRBV28 with TRBJ2-5; TRBD2 aligns across 10 bases. The CDR3 has 13 residues. CDR1 is MDHEN and CDR2 is SYDVKM in the germline V gene. J gave up 5 bases and V 6 bases, and 3 bases lay outside the gene matches.

Note on this clone: This same CDR3 is encoded by further DNA sequences in the sample. The chain carries TRBV18 and TRBJ1-1; the D is unclear. The CDR3 has 13 amino acids. V shed 6 bases and J shed 1 base, with 9 bases lying between them. Germline-derived CDR1 and CDR2 are KGHSH and LQKENI. CDR3 sequence (DNA): TGTGCCAGCTCGGTTACAGAGAACACTGAAGCTTTCTTT. Translated, it gives CASSVTENTEAFF. The full variable domain, its missing parts supplied by reference TRBV18 and TRBJ1-1, is NAGVMQNPRHLVRRRGQEARLRCSPMKGHSHVYWYRQLPEEGLKFMVYLQKENIIDESGMPKERFSAEFPKEGPSILRIQQVVRGDSAAYFCASSVTENTEAFFGQGTRLTVV.

The chain has TRBV18 and TRBJ2-1; 7 bases are a match to TRBD2. Germline lookup yields CDR1 KGHSH and CDR2 LQKENI. This CDR3 has 18 residues. V was pared by 4 bases and J by 0 bases, with 12 bases of the junction left unmatched. Here the CDR3 DNA reads TGTGCCAGCTCACGGTACGCGGGAGACTCCAGCTCCTACAATGAGCAGTTCTTC. Translation gives CASSRYAGDSSSYNEQFF.

This rearrangement joins TRBV7-3 to TRBJ2-2, with a tentative D call TRBD2 (5 bases). The CDR3 is 15 amino acids. Trimming removed 5 bases at V and 0 bases at J, with 10 bases between. Germline V gene sequence: CDR1 SGHTA, CDR2 FQGTGA. The CDR3 here is CASSDRTANTGELFF. CDR3 nucleotide sequence: TGTGCCAGCAGCGATCGGACTGCGAACACCGGGGAGCTGTTTTTT.

This clone was detected only once. This rearrangement joins TRBV5-5 to TRBJ1-5; D is perhaps TRBD1 (5 bases). This CDR3 region has 16 residues. The V and J ends lost 0 bases and 6 bases respectively, with 16 bases between them. Germline V gene lookup returns CDR1 SGHKS and CDR2 YYEKEE (reference sequence). CDR3 sequence: CASSLVQGGKFQPQHF. In DNA form, the CDR3 reads TGTGCCAGCAGCTTGGTTCAGGGAGGAAAGTTTCAGCCCCAGCATTTT.

The chain combines TRBV6-5 with TRBJ1-2; D unresolved. CDR3 length: 13 residues. V was shortened by 6 bases and J by 2 bases, with 10 bases between the two germline ends. The germline CDR1 and CDR2 sequences are MNHEY and SVGAGI. The CDR3 region has the DNA TGTGCCAGCAGAATGGCCTCAAACTATGGCTACACCTTC. Protein product: CASRMASNYGYTF.

The gene calls are TRBV5-4 and TRBJ2-2; 9 bases are shared with TRBD1. CDR1 is SGHNT, CDR2 YYREEE, per germline (reference sequence). With V trimmed by 7 bases and J by 6 bases, 7 bases remained unmatched. This CDR3 spans 14 amino acids. The CDR3 DNA follows: TGTGCCAGCGAGGACAGGGGATACGCCGGGGAGCTGTTTTTT. Protein sequence: CASEDRGYAGELFF.

This chain links TRBV4-1 with TRBJ2-7, with 7 bases aligning to TRBD1. Germline assignment: CDR1 MGHRA and CDR2 YSYEKL. The ends lost 1 base at V and 2 bases at J; junction bases unmatched: 2. CDR3 length equals 14 residues. In DNA, the CDR3 is TGCGCCAGCAGCCAAGCGGGACAGACCTACGAGCAGTACTTC. Translation gives CASSQAGQTYEQYF.

A remark on this clone: This CDR3 is also generated by other DNA sequences in the sample. The V gene is TRBV10-3, the J gene TRBJ1-1, with unresolved D. Germline-derived CDR1 and CDR2 are ENHRY and SYGVKD. This CDR3 contains 12 residues. Trimming shortened V by 3 bases and J by 1 base, and 3 bases separated the two germline ends. The DNA for the CDR3 is TGTGCCATCAGTGATGGGAACACTGAAGCTTTCTTT. Encoded protein: CAISDGNTEAFF.

The chain couples TRBV11-2 to TRBJ1-4; D is uncertain. V lost 4 bases and J 0 bases, leaving 18 bases between the germline ends. This CDR3 is 18 amino acids long. Looked up from germline, CDR1 is SGHAT and CDR2 is FQNNGV. CDR3 DNA sequence: TGTGCCAGCAGCTCCCCCCATTTGGGTCTTGCAACTAATGAAAAACTGTTTTTT. This encodes CASSSPHLGLATNEKLFF.